These 12 T cell receptor beta chains originate from one sample sequenced in a study of blood T cell repertoires in COVID-19 (dated by TCRdb to the early 2020s). Libraries came from the immunoSEQ multiplex PCR assay. The source is immuneACCESS, and TCRdb retained only in-frame sequences with V and J called. Part of the clones is not carried over; for the studies checked, unresolved V genes explain less than half of this, and the remainder is unexplained. Within this sample are some 170,000 clones, with 75% to 90% of them counted one time only. The ten biggest clones cover 6.5% to 9% of the sample. Sequencing was performed on peripheral blood. The receptors stem from a woman aged 55 to 70 with acute or convalescent COVID-19.

The chain couples TRBV28 to TRBJ1-5; 8 nucleotides agree with TRBD1. The germline CDR1 and CDR2 sequences are MDHEN and SYDVKM. Losses at the gene ends were 2 bases for V and 6 bases for J; bases not matched to a gene: 6. The CDR3 spans 15 residues. CDR3 nucleotides: TGTGCCAGCAGTTTAGGACAGGGTGGCGGTCAGCCCCAGCATTTT. Translation: CASSLGQGGGQPQHF. The entire variable domain, with the rest obtained from reference TRBV28 and TRBJ1-5, is as follows: DVKVTQSSRYLVKRTGEKVFLECVQDMDHENMFWYRQDPGLGLRLIYFSYDVKMKEKGDIPEGYSVSREKKERFSLILESASTNQTSMYLCASSLGQGGGQPQHFGDGTRLSIL.

V gene TRBV29-1 combines with J gene TRBJ1-1, with 9 bases matching TRBD1. V was clipped by 7 bases and J by 4 bases; unmatched bases: 10. The CDR3 is 14 residues long. CDR1 and CDR2 from the germline V gene are SQVTM and ANQGSEA. CDR3 DNA: TGCAGCGCCGTGGGACAGGGATCGAGCACTGAAGCTTTCTTT. This codes for CSAVGQGSSTEAFF.

V gene TRBV5-1 combines with J gene TRBJ2-1; D call uncertain. Germline CDR1 reads SGHRS; CDR2 reads YFSETQ. V dropped 0 bases and J dropped 6 bases, with 10 bases sitting between them. The CDR3 has 14 residues. The CDR3 nucleotides are TGCGCCAGCAGCTTGGTTGCGGTACTCAATGAGCAGTTCTTC. This codes for CASSLVAVLNEQFF.

The J gene is TRBJ1-1, the V gene TRBV3-1 (or the pseudogene TRBV3-2), with TRBD1 as a possible D gene (5 bases). The germline V gene has CDR1 LGHDT and CDR2 YNNKEL (reference sequence). V shed 0 bases and J shed 8 bases, with 10 bases lying between them. This CDR3 has 13 amino acids. CDR3: CASSQDGGEEAFF. CDR3 DNA: TGTGCCAGCAGCCAAGATGGGGGGGAAGAAGCTTTCTTT.

This clone is a singleton in its sample. The chain uses TRBV11-2 and TRBJ2-4; the D gene is possibly TRBD2 (6 bases). The CDR3 loop spans 17 amino acids. Germline-derived CDR1 and CDR2 are SGHAT and FQNNGV. V was cut by 0 bases and J by 6 bases, with 18 bases left in between. The CDR3 sequence is CASSLEGRALGGNIQYF. Written as DNA, the CDR3 is TGTGCCAGCAGCTTAGAAGGCAGGGCCTTGGGGGGAAACATTCAGTACTTC.

This chain's CDR3 is CASSVVGTGTDTQYF. The CDR3 DNA reads as TGTGCCAGCAGCGTAGTGGGCACCGGCACAGATACGCAGTATTTT. The V call is TRBV9, the J call TRBJ2-3, with D uncertain. The CDR3 has 15 residues. Germline loops: CDR1 SGDLS, CDR2 YYNGEE. The V end was cut by 0 bases, the J end by 1 base, with 9 bases between.

CDR3 region: CAISFTQDTQYF. The CDR3 nucleotides are TGTGCCATCAGCTTTACTCAAGATACGCAGTATTTT. This chain uses TRBV10-3 with TRBJ2-3; D is uncertain. The V end was cut by 6 bases, the J end by 5 bases, with 9 bases between. The length of the CDR3 is 12 residues. CDR1 ENHRY and CDR2 SYGVKD come from the germline V gene.

The chain employs TRBV28 and TRBJ2-3, with TRBD2 identical over 12 bases. The CDR3 contains 17 residues. J lost 0 bases, V lost 6 bases, and 7 bases had no gene match. Germline V gene data show CDR1 as MDHEN and CDR2 as SYDVKM. Written as DNA, the CDR3 is TGTGCCAGCAGATTGACTAGCGGGAGCGCTAGCACAGATACGCAGTATTTT. Residues: CASRLTSGSASTDTQYF.

The J gene is TRBJ2-3, the V gene TRBV24-1; no clear D gene. CDR1 KGHDR and CDR2 SFDVKD come from the germline V gene. CDR3 length: 13 residues. V lost 5 bases and J 2 bases, leaving 7 bases between the germline ends. CDR3 sequence (DNA): TGTGCCACCAGTGTCTACCACACAGATACGCAGTATTTT. Its translation is CATSVYHTDTQYF.

The CDR3 loop reads CSVPLGVGTDTQYF. The CDR3 DNA reads TGCAGCGTCCCCCTCGGGGTTGGCACAGATACGCAGTATTTT. This chain joins TRBV29-1 and TRBJ2-3, with D perhaps matching TRBD2 (5 bases). Germline CDR1 SQVTM, CDR2 ANQGSEA. The length of the CDR3 is 14 residues. Trimming shortened V by 6 bases and J by 1 base, and 14 bases separated the two germline ends.

This chain joins TRBV28 and TRBJ1-5; D is perhaps TRBD1 (5 bases). The CDR3 is 17 residues long. Trimming left V 2 bases short and J 1 base short, with 15 bases between. Germline V lookup: CDR1 MDHEN, CDR2 SYDVKM. DNA for the CDR3: TGTGCCAGCAGTTTAGGGAGGGGCAGGGTGAGCAATCAGCCCCAGCATTTT. Its protein product is CASSLGRGRVSNQPQHF.

The chain uses TRBV9 and TRBJ2-5; unclear D gene. CDR1 SGDLS and CDR2 YYNGEE come from the germline V gene. The CDR3 totals 13 residues. V was pared by 4 bases and J by 4 bases, with 11 bases between. Here the CDR3 DNA reads TGTGCCAGCAGCTTGCGAGGATCAGAGACCCAGTACTTC. Translating it yields CASSLRGSETQYF.